The 18 T cell receptor beta chains reported below all come from one sample, sequenced in a study of shared clonotypes between healthy human individuals. Here immunoSEQ multiplex PCR was the method, and the copy in TCRdb shows in-frame clones only, minus some. The table has approximately 2.5 million clones, around 94% seen once; the top ten hold more than 0.12%. Input material: naive CD4+ T cells sorted from blood. Subset denoted: CD45RA+ positively selected. These receptors originate from a young man in good health.

The V and J genes are TRBV19 and TRBJ2-1, with 8 bases fitting TRBD2. The CDR3 is 17 amino acids. V dropped 6 bases and J dropped 4; count of bases not matched to a gene: 14. CDR1 is LNHDA and CDR2 is SQIVND in the germline V gene (reference sequence). CDR3 residues: CASSIGTRGGEYNEQFF. As DNA, the CDR3 is TGTGCCAGTAGCATCGGGACTAGGGGAGGGGAGTACAATGAGCAGTTCTTC.

For this clone: Other DNA sequences in the sample encode the same CDR3. The V and J genes are TRBV6-6 and TRBJ2-2; D is ambiguous. The germline gives CDR1 MNHNY, CDR2 SVGAGI (reference sequence). V lost 9 bases to trimming and J lost 0 bases, with 8 bases between them. There are 13 residues in the CDR3. The CDR3 region has the DNA TGTGCCAGTAGCAGAGCGAACACCGGGGAGCTGTTTTTT. Translating gives CASSRANTGELFF.

The V and J genes are TRBV6-1 and TRBJ1-1, with D unclear. V lost 6 bases, J lost 1 base, and 12 bases lay in between. Germline V lookup: CDR1 MNHNS, CDR2 SASEGT. The CDR3 totals 14 residues. The CDR3 coding sequence is TGTGCCAGCAGGCCCCGGACCCCGAACACTGAAGCTTTCTTT. Its translation: CASRPRTPNTEAFF.

V usage is TRBV7-3 and J usage is TRBJ2-1; 13 bases are a match to TRBD2. Trimming at V came to 5 bases and at J to 9 bases, leaving 4 bases not matched to a gene. The length of the CDR3 is 14 residues. Germline V gives CDR1 SGHTA, CDR2 FQGTGA. The CDR3 DNA reads TGTGCCAGCAGCCGGGGACTAGCGGGGAGTGAGCAGTTCTTC. It yields the protein CASSRGLAGSEQFF.

The rearrangement uses TRBV10-3 and TRBJ1-2, with D unresolved. V lost 6 bases to trimming and J lost 2 bases, with 10 bases between them. The CDR3 has 13 residues. Germline lookup yields CDR1 ENHRY and CDR2 SYGVKD. The CDR3 sequence is CAIRSARNYGYTF. CDR3 bases: TGTGCCATCAGGTCGGCCAGAAACTATGGCTACACCTTC.

The chain has TRBV30 and TRBJ2-1; D not certain. Germline CDR1 is GTSNPN and CDR2 is SVGIG (reference sequence). V dropped 6 bases and J dropped 0 bases, with 18 bases sitting between them. The CDR3 has 16 amino acids. The CDR3 spells CACDILGSHSYNEQFF. CDR3 bases: TGTGCCTGCGATATTTTAGGGTCCCACTCCTACAATGAGCAGTTCTTC.

The chain employs TRBV2 and TRBJ2-7; either TRBD1 or TRBD2 may supply D (5 bases each). V dropped 4 bases and J dropped 4 bases, with 23 bases sitting between them. Germline lookup yields CDR1 SNHLY and CDR2 FYNNEI. This CDR3 is 17 amino acids long. In DNA, the CDR3 is TGTGCCAGCAGTGGGGGGAACGACGGACGGAGAACTTACGAGCAGTACTTC. The encoded protein is CASSGGNDGRRTYEQYF. Supplemented by reference TRBV2 and TRBJ2-7, the full variable domain reads EPEVTQTPSHQVTQMGQEVILRCVPISNHLYFYWYRQILGQKVEFLVSFYNNEISEKSEIFDDQFSVERPDGSNFTLKIRSTKLEDSAMYFCASSGGNDGRRTYEQYFGPGTRLTVT.

J is TRBJ1-1 and V is TRBV28, with D unresolved. The CDR3 has 14 amino acids. Trimming removed 7 bases at V and 3 bases at J, with 15 bases between. From germline, CDR1 is MDHEN and CDR2 SYDVKM. CDR3 loop: CASKVVAKYTEAFF. CDR3 sequence (DNA): TGTGCCAGCAAAGTAGTCGCCAAGTACACTGAAGCTTTCTTT.

The gene calls are TRBV29-1 and TRBJ2-4; tentative D call: TRBD2 (5 bases). The CDR3 runs to 15 residues. The germline CDR1 and CDR2 sequences are SQVTM and ANQGSEA. Trimming stripped 0 bases from V and 7 bases from J, with 16 bases between. CDR3 sequence reads: CSVEDHSSLVNIQYF. The CDR3 DNA reads TGCAGCGTTGAAGACCACTCTAGCTTGGTCAACATTCAGTACTTC.

The genes are TRBV6-5 and TRBJ1-6; 8 positions agree with TRBD1. Germline V CDR1 and CDR2: MNHEY, SVGAGI. V trimming: 0 bases; J trimming: 9 bases; junction bases outside the gene matches: 4. This CDR3 comprises 15 residues. CDR3 protein: CASSYSTGVGSPLHF. In DNA form, the CDR3 reads TGTGCCAGCAGTTACTCGACAGGGGTCGGTTCACCCCTCCACTTT.

A remark on this clone: Other DNA variants within this sample encode the same CDR3. V usage is TRBV10-3 and J usage is TRBJ1-6; the D is unclear. V was trimmed by 3 bases and J by 0 bases, leaving 6 bases between them. The CDR3 runs 15 residues. Germline CDR1 ENHRY, CDR2 SYGVKD. The CDR3 coding sequence is TGTGCCATCAGTGAAAGTGGCTCCTATAATTCACCCCTCCACTTT. The encoded protein is CAISESGSYNSPLHF.

The J gene is TRBJ2-1, the V gene TRBV7-6, with D possibly matching TRBD2 (7 bases). The CDR3 is 15 residues long. CDR1 SGHVS and CDR2 FNYEAQ come from the germline V gene. V dropped 1 base and J dropped 6 bases, with 13 bases sitting between them. The chain's CDR3 is CASSLGGGGANEQFF. DNA for the CDR3: TGTGCCAGCAGCTTAGGAGGTGGGGGGGCCAATGAGCAGTTCTTC.

The chain carries TRBV27 and TRBJ1-5; D might be TRBD1 (5 bases). The V end was cut by 2 bases, the J end by 3 bases, with 14 bases between. The germline gives CDR1 MNHEY, CDR2 SMNVEV (reference sequence). The CDR3 is 16 amino acids. The chain's CDR3 is CASSLVGKGVNQPQHF. The CDR3 region has the DNA TGTGCCAGCAGTTTAGTGGGGAAAGGGGTCAATCAGCCCCAGCATTTT.

The genes are TRBV9 and TRBJ1-6; D is ambiguous. The CDR3 length is 13 residues. Germline CDR1 is SGDLS and CDR2 is YYNGEE. The V end was cut by 0 bases, the J end by 5 bases, with 3 bases between. The CDR3 here is CASSVEDNSPLHF. DNA of the CDR3: TGTGCCAGCAGCGTAGAAGATAATTCACCCCTCCACTTT.

The chain is built from TRBV10-2 and TRBJ2-7; no clear D gene. The CDR3 is 16 residues long. The germline V gene has CDR1 WSHSY and CDR2 SAAADI. Trimming cost V 0 bases and J 6 bases, with 18 bases left between them. The CDR3 coding sequence is TGCGCCAGCAGTGAGTCGGGCCTGCTACCGACCTCCGAGCAGTACTTC. It is translated as CASSESGLLPTSEQYF.

The rearrangement joins TRBV30 to TRBJ2-2; D tentatively fits TRBD1 or TRBD2 (5 bases each). The CDR3 is made up of 15 amino acids. V lost 5 bases and J 6 bases, leaving 19 bases between the germline ends. Germline V gene data show CDR1 as GTSNPN and CDR2 as SVGIG (reference sequence). As DNA, the CDR3 is TGTGCCTGGTCTCCGGGACCCCCGGGTCCCGGGGAGCTGTTTTTT. This gives the protein CAWSPGPPGPGELFF. The whole variable domain, remainder taken from reference TRBV30 and TRBJ2-2, is SQTIHQWPATLVQPVGSPLSLECTVEGTSNPNLYWYRQAAGRGLQLLFYSVGIGQISSEVPQNLSASRPQDRQFILSSKKLLLSDSGFYLCAWSPGPPGPGELFFGEGSRLTVL.

This chain joins TRBV18 and TRBJ2-5, with 9 bases matching TRBD1. CDR3 size: 15 residues. Germline CDR1 KGHSH, CDR2 LQKENI. V shed 3 bases, J shed 5 bases, and the junction held 7 bases outside the gene matches. CDR3 residues: CASSPSGTGSETQYF. Written as DNA, the CDR3 is TGTGCCAGCTCACCCTCCGGGACAGGGTCGGAGACCCAGTACTTC.

As concerns this clone: The sample contains more than one DNA sequence encoding this CDR3. The DNA of the CDR3 is TGTGCCAGCAGTGAAGGCACAATGAACACTGAAGCTTTCTTT. Its translation is CASSEGTMNTEAFF. The chain couples TRBV6-1 to TRBJ1-1; D ambiguous. This CDR3 spans 14 amino acids. V gave up 1 base and J gave up 0 bases, with 6 bases separating them. CDR1 and CDR2 from the germline V gene are MNHNS and SASEGT.